These 19 T cell receptor beta chains originate from one sample sequenced in a study of T cells in localized non-small cell lung cancer. Here immunoSEQ multiplex PCR was the method, and the copy in TCRdb shows in-frame clones only, minus some. The data hold about 11,000 clones, with roughly 27% observed a single time. The input for sequencing was lung tumor tissue, taken before any cancer treatment. The source of these receptors is a man aged 40 to 69 with stage I lung adenocarcinoma.

The table lists this clone with a few counts. The chain employs TRBV7-2 and TRBJ2-7; perhaps TRBD2 as D (6 bases). CDR3 size: 15 residues. Germline-derived CDR1 and CDR2 are SGHTA and FQGNSA. Between the trimmed V and J ends, which lost 5 bases and 5 bases, there was a span of 19 bases. The CDR3 DNA follows: TGTGCCAGCAGCCGAGCTAGCGTTATAGGCCACGAGCAGTACTTC. Translated, it gives CASSRASVIGHEQYF.

The V and J genes are TRBV14 and TRBJ2-7; perhaps TRBD2 as D (6 bases). Trimming removed 7 bases from V and 6 bases from J, with 16 bases in between. The germline V gene has CDR1 SGHDN and CDR2 FVKESK. The CDR3 runs to 13 residues. The CDR3 nucleotides read TGTGCCAGCAACGACTCCCCCGGGGGCGAGCAGTACTTC. Translated, it gives CASNDSPGGEQYF.

CDR3 coding DNA: TGTGCCCGATCAGGGGACGATAATCCCTACGAGCAGTACTTC. Translating it yields CARSGDDNPYEQYF. This chain uses TRBV2 with TRBJ2-7, with TRBD1 as a possible D gene (6 bases). Deletions cut 11 bases from V and 2 bases from J, with 19 bases between. The CDR3 spans 14 residues. Per the germline V gene, CDR1 is SNHLY and CDR2 is FYNNEI.

Only a few counts were recorded for this clone. V and J are TRBV9 and TRBJ2-7; 8 bases map to TRBD1. V shed 4 bases and J 4 bases; nucleotides not matched to a gene: 7. The CDR3 sequence is 14 residues long. Germline CDR1 reads SGDLS; CDR2 reads YYNGEE. CDR3 in amino acids: CASSSPDRAYEQYF. CDR3 DNA: TGTGCCAGCAGCTCACCGGACAGGGCATACGAGCAGTACTTC.

The V and J genes are TRBV18 and TRBJ1-4; D gene uncertain. Trimming left V 3 bases short and J 4 bases short, with 6 bases between. This CDR3 has 13 residues. The germline V gene encodes CDR1 KGHSH and CDR2 LQKENI. The CDR3: CASSPGYNEKLFF. In DNA form, the CDR3 reads TGTGCCAGCTCACCGGGGTATAATGAAAAACTGTTTTTT.

The chain joins TRBV30 to TRBJ1-5, with D unresolved. Germline values: CDR1 GTSNPN, CDR2 SVGIG (reference sequence). The CDR3 extends over 13 amino acids. V lost 2 bases to trimming and J lost 2 bases, with 7 bases between them. In DNA form, the CDR3 reads TGTGCCTGGAGTCTTGGACGCAATCAGCCCCAGCATTTT. Translated, it gives CAWSLGRNQPQHF.

The rearrangement uses TRBV11-3 and TRBJ2-2; D call uncertain. This CDR3 is 19 amino acids long. The V end lost 2 bases, the J end lost 0 bases, and 19 bases lay between the germline ends. Germline V CDR1 and CDR2: SGHNT, YENEEA. The CDR3 region has the DNA TGTGCCAGCAGCTTAAGGGCACCGGAACAGTTTGCGAACACCGGGGAGCTGTTTTTT. Residues: CASSLRAPEQFANTGELFF.

The V gene is TRBV5-1, the J gene TRBJ1-1; possibly TRBD1 for D (5 bases). The CDR3 has 15 amino acids. Germline assignment: CDR1 SGHRS and CDR2 YFSETQ. The V end was cut by 0 bases, the J end by 4 bases, with 13 bases between. CDR3 DNA: TGCGCCAGCAGCTTGGAACGGCAGGGAGGCACTGAAGCTTTCTTT. This sequence encodes CASSLERQGGTEAFF.

The table lists this clone with a few counts. This chain connects TRBV11-3 to TRBJ1-5; 8 nucleotides match TRBD1. Germline CDR1 reads SGHNT; CDR2 reads YENEEA. V lost 4 bases to trimming and J lost 2 bases; unmatched junction nucleotides: 13. This CDR3 contains 18 residues. This chain's CDR3 is CASSWWQGARLGNQPQHF. The CDR3 DNA sequence: TGTGCCAGCAGCTGGTGGCAGGGGGCTAGGTTGGGCAATCAGCCCCAGCATTTT.

The chain couples TRBV9 to TRBJ1-5, with unresolved D. V lost 6 bases and J 0 bases, leaving 13 bases between the germline ends. CDR1 and CDR2 from the germline V gene are SGDLS and YYNGEE. The length of the CDR3 is 15 residues. In DNA, the CDR3 is TGTGCCAGCACCCCGGATCCGTTTAGCAATCAGCCCCAGCATTTT. Protein product: CASTPDPFSNQPQHF.

This chain links TRBV9 with TRBJ2-5; no reliable D call. This CDR3 has 12 residues. The V gene's germline CDR1 is SGDLS and CDR2 YYNGEE. V shed 6 bases and J shed 2 bases, with 8 bases lying between them. Here the CDR3 reads CASNAPQETQYF. CDR3 DNA sequence: TGTGCCAGCAATGCCCCTCAAGAGACCCAGTACTTC.

This clone occurred a few times. The chain uses TRBV5-1 and TRBJ1-1; 7 nucleotides line up with TRBD1. V dropped 5 bases and J dropped 5; count of bases not matched to a gene: 9. This CDR3 comprises 14 residues. The V gene's germline CDR1 is SGHRS and CDR2 YFSETQ. The CDR3 sequence is CASRDGRGFTEAFF. The CDR3 DNA reads as TGCGCCAGCAGAGATGGCAGGGGGTTTACTGAAGCTTTCTTT. The full variable domain, completed using reference TRBV5-1 and TRBJ1-1, is KAGVTQTPRYLIKTRGQQVTLSCSPISGHRSVSWYQQTPGQGLQFLFEYFSETQRNKGNFPGRFSGRQFSNSRSEMNVSTLELGDSALYLCASRDGRGFTEAFFGQGTRLTVV.

The rearrangement links TRBV9 to TRBJ1-1; D unclear. CDR1 and CDR2 (germline): SGDLS, YYNGEE. Deletions cut 6 bases from V and 1 base from J, with 10 bases between. This CDR3 is 13 amino acids long. CDR3 sequence (DNA): TGTGCCAGCATTTGGACGGGGAACACTGAAGCTTTCTTT. This sequence encodes CASIWTGNTEAFF.

This clone was observed a single time. The chain uses TRBV19 and TRBJ2-7; D is perhaps TRBD2 (5 bases). Germline lookup yields CDR1 LNHDA and CDR2 SQIVND (reference sequence). Trimming cost V 3 bases and J 3 bases, with 9 bases left between them. The CDR3 is 13 residues long. CDR3 residues: CASSIGENYEQYF. The CDR3 DNA is TGTGCCAGTAGTATCGGGGAGAACTACGAGCAGTACTTC.

This clone was observed a few times. V and J are TRBV11-3 and TRBJ2-7; 8 positions agree with TRBD2. This CDR3 has 17 residues. The germline V gene encodes CDR1 SGHNT and CDR2 YENEEA. J gave up 4 bases and V 3 bases, and 14 bases lay outside the gene matches. CDR3 in amino acids: CASSLPAGGRRDYEQYF. The CDR3 DNA is TGTGCCAGCAGCTTGCCCGCGGGGGGCCGGAGGGATTACGAGCAGTACTTC.

V is TRBV30 and J is TRBJ2-2, with 9 nucleotides matching TRBD1. The CDR3 runs to 15 residues. Unmatched junction bases numbered 5, after V lost 6 bases and J lost 0 bases. Per the germline V gene, CDR1 is GTSNPN and CDR2 is SVGIG (reference sequence). The CDR3 DNA follows: TGTGCCTGTCTGGGGACAGGGTCGAACACCGGGGAGCTGTTTTTT. Protein product: CACLGTGSNTGELFF.

The V call is TRBV30, the J call TRBJ1-3; tentatively, D is TRBD1 (6 bases). Trimming stripped 5 bases from V and 0 bases from J, with 14 bases between. From germline, CDR1 is GTSNPN and CDR2 SVGIG (reference sequence). This CDR3 is 15 amino acids long. CDR3 region: CAWDLGQISGNTIYF. The CDR3 DNA reads TGTGCCTGGGATTTAGGACAGATCTCTGGAAACACCATATATTTT.

This chain links TRBV29-1 with TRBJ1-2, with unresolved D. CDR1 is SQVTM and CDR2 is ANQGSEA in the germline V gene. This CDR3 is built from 14 residues. Trimming shortened V by 4 bases and J by 4 bases, and 16 bases separated the two germline ends. As DNA, the CDR3 is TGCAGCGTTGTAGGTGACCGACTTCTCTATGGCTACACCTTC. It is translated as CSVVGDRLLYGYTF.

This clone was recorded a few times. The rearrangement links TRBV6-8 to TRBJ2-7; D may be TRBD2 (6 bases). Germline V gene lookup returns CDR1 MNHGY and CDR2 SAAAGT. The length of the CDR3 is 12 residues. Between the trimmed V and J ends, which lost 6 bases and 7 bases, there was a span of 13 bases. DNA for the CDR3: TGTGCCAGCAGAGGGACGGGGAGGGAGCAGTACTTC. It encodes CASRGTGREQYF.